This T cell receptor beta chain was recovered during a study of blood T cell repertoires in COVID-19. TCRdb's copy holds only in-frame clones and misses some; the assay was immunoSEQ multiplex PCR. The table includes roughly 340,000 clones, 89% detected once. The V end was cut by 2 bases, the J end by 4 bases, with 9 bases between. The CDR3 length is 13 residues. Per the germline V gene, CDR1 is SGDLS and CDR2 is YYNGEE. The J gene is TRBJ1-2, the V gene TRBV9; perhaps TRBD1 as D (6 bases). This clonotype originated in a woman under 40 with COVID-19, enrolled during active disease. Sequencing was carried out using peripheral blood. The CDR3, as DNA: TGTGCCAGCAGCGTCAGAGGGGGCTATGGCTACACCTTC. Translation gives CASSVRGGYGYTF.